Within the sample, the clone carrying this TCR delta chain is medium-sized. TCRdb lists the protein of a much larger clone for this DNA, which differs at residue 5, so this is likely a read error; the protein given here is translated from the DNA itself. Different DNA sequences within this sample yield the same CDR3. The sample is drawn from a study of gamma-delta chains in newborns, infants, children. Overall study: Polyclonal expansion of innate γδ T cells after birth follows microbial exposure.

TCRdb processed the reads again with the CATT caller. The data contain some 1,700 delta-chain clones, around 1.1% of them singletons. With V trimmed by 3 bases and J by 0 bases, 8 bases remained unmatched. The germline CDR1 and CDR2 sequences are GEAIGNYY and EKD. The CDR3 covers 16 residues. This clonotype was sampled from a child who was a newborn, infant or young child, either healthy, febrile or measles-vaccinated (not recorded which). The chain employs TRDV2 and TRDJ1; 8 nucleotides align to TRDD3. Sequenced sample: blood. CDR3 bases: TGTGCCTGTGACGCCGTTGGGGGATCGGACACCGATAAACTCATCTTT. Protein: CACDAVGGSDTDKLIF.